This T cell receptor beta chain was retrieved from a study of shared clonotypes between healthy human individuals. V trimming: 2 bases; J trimming: 4 bases; junction bases outside the gene matches: 2. CDR1 and CDR2 from the germline V gene are SGHAT and FQNNGV. The CDR3 has 14 amino acids. Details on this clone: Other DNA sequences in this sample translate to the same CDR3.

Profiled with immunoSEQ multiplex PCR; TCRdb holds only in-frame clones, not every one. The data show around 2.5 million clones, 93% seen once. Sequenced input: naive CD4+ T cells from PBMCs. Subset denoted: CD45RA+ positively selected. The receptor was isolated from a man younger than 35 in good health. Some clones in this sample may be carry-over from other donors' samples. The V gene is TRBV11-2, the J gene TRBJ2-7; 10 nucleotides align to TRBD2. CDR3 loop: CASSLLAGVYEQYF. CDR3 nucleotide sequence: TGTGCCAGCAGCTTACTAGCGGGAGTATACGAGCAGTACTTC.